These 10 T cell receptor beta chains originate from one sample sequenced in a study of T cells after yellow fever vaccination. TCRdb redid the calling of the 5' RACE reads with MiXCR, one entry per CDR3 protein. Here the sample spans about 300,000 distinct CDR3 sequences, approximately 7% being singletons. Sequences were derived from PBMCs, sampled around 45 days after the first yellow fever vaccination. Receptors were obtained from a man between 18 and 35 years old who received the YFV17D yellow fever vaccine.

In its sample, this clonotype was seen a few times. The CDR3 spells CASSAPGRGPYEQYF. The DNA of the CDR3 is TGTGCCAGCAGCGCACCAGGTCGGGGACCCTACGAGCAGTACTTC. The V gene is TRBV7-9, the J gene TRBJ2-7; D tentatively reads TRBD1 or TRBD2 (5 bases each). The V end was cut by 5 bases, the J end by 2 bases, with 16 bases between. Germline V CDR1 and CDR2: SEHNR, FQNEAQ (reference sequence). The CDR3 runs 15 residues.

The chain recombines TRBV28 with TRBJ2-1; 11 positions agree with TRBD2. J was trimmed by 10 bases and V by 7 bases; bases with no gene match: 6. Germline V gene sequence: CDR1 MDHEN, CDR2 SYDVKM. This CDR3 is built from 13 residues. The CDR3 protein is CASNLAGGEEQFF. The CDR3 bases are TGTGCCAGCAACTTAGCGGGGGGGGAAGAGCAGTTCTTC.

The chain couples TRBV6-6 to TRBJ1-4; D might be TRBD1 (6 bases). The CDR3 totals 11 residues. Germline V gene sequence: CDR1 MNHNY, CDR2 SVGAGI (reference sequence). The V end was cut by 8 bases, the J end by 10 bases, with 11 bases between. CDR3 DNA: TGTGCCAGCCTCGGGGGGGCAAAACTGTTTTTT. It is translated as CASLGGAKLFF.

This clonotype was recorded a few times. The CDR3 spells CASSPWTGVANYGYTF. CDR3 sequence (DNA): TGTGCCAGCAGTCCATGGACAGGGGTAGCTAACTATGGCTACACCTTC. The chain combines TRBV12-3 or TRBV12-4 with TRBJ1-2; 9 bases align to TRBD1. The length of the CDR3 is 16 residues. Unmatched junction bases numbered 7, after V lost 5 bases and J lost 0 bases.

This sequence joins TRBV19 and TRBJ1-2; 8 positions match TRBD1. Germline V lookup: CDR1 LNHDA, CDR2 SQIVND (reference sequence). Trimming took 3 bases from V and 2 from J; bases not matched to a gene: 5. This CDR3 spans 15 amino acids. CDR3 coding DNA: TGTGCCAGTAGTATCTCAGGGGGCGCGAACTATGGCTACACCTTC. Translated: CASSISGGANYGYTF.

This rearrangement joins TRBV7-9 to TRBJ2-3, with 11 bases matching TRBD1. Germline CDR1 and CDR2: SEHNR and FQNEAQ (reference sequence). V trimming: 5 bases; J trimming: 5 bases; junction bases outside the gene matches: 12. The CDR3 totals 17 residues. The CDR3 bases are TGTGCCAGCAGCCCGATTCCCCGGGACAGGGGGGGAGATACGCAGTATTTT. It is translated as CASSPIPRDRGGDTQYF.

This clonotype was detected a few times. This sequence joins TRBV20-1 and TRBJ2-3, with D unclear. The CDR3 loop spans 15 amino acids. Trimming took 6 bases from V and 0 from J, leaving 16 bases between them. CDR1 and CDR2 (germline): DFQATT, SNEGSKA (reference sequence). In DNA, the CDR3 is TGCAGTGCCGTGTTGACAACCACTAGCACAGATACGCAGTATTTT. Protein: CSAVLTTTSTDTQYF.

This clonotype has at least ten counts. This sequence joins TRBV20-1 and TRBJ2-5; the D gene is possibly TRBD1 (5 bases). Germline CDR1 reads DFQATT; CDR2 reads SNEGSKA (reference sequence). V dropped 2 bases and J dropped 2 bases, with 9 bases sitting between them. CDR3 length equals 13 residues. The CDR3 nucleotides are TGCAGTGCTAGATACCAGGGACAAGAGACCCAGTACTTC. This sequence encodes CSARYQGQETQYF.

This clonotype has just a few counts. The chain uses TRBV7-6 and TRBJ2-5; TRBD1 agrees at 7 bases. Germline assignment: CDR1 SGHVS and CDR2 FNYEAQ. With 6 bases clipped from V and 0 bases from J, the junction kept 7 bases outside the gene matches. This CDR3 spans 15 amino acids. The CDR3 DNA is TGTGCCAGCAGATTTAGACAGGGCAACCAAGAGACCCAGTACTTC. Amino acids: CASRFRQGNQETQYF.

This clonotype has a handful of counts. The rearrangement joins TRBV4-2 to TRBJ1-1; D possibly corresponds to TRBD1 (6 bases). Per germline, CDR1 LGHNA and CDR2 YNFKEQ. The CDR3 runs to 13 residues. The V gene lost 3 bases and the J gene lost 8 bases, with 13 bases spanning the gap. CDR3 bases: TGTGCCAGCAGCCAGGAGGACAGATGGGAAGCTTTCTTT. This encodes CASSQEDRWEAFF.